The TCR beta chain described here comes from a study of shared clonotypes between healthy human individuals. CDR3 length: 14 amino acids. Germline V gene lookup returns CDR1 SEHNR and CDR2 FQNEAQ (reference sequence). V lost 3 bases and J lost 4; bases outside the gene matches: 5. Some 30,000 T cell genomes, or about 190 ng DNA, went into the sorted-subset replicate PCRs. Data came from immunoSEQ multiplex PCR; TCRdb stores just in-frame clones and leaves some out. This sample has over a million clones, with around 97% found just once. CD45RA+ naive and CD45RA-negative memory subsets were separated from CD4+ cells.

V and J are TRBV7-9 and TRBJ2-7, with TRBD2 identical over 8 bases. Input material: naive CD4+ T cells sorted from blood. As for subset: CD45RA+ positively selected. The sequence derives from a man younger than 45 in good health. Written as DNA, the CDR3 is TGTGCCAGCAGCTTGGCTAGCGGGTTTTACGAGCAGTACTTC. This codes for CASSLASGFYEQYF.